One and the same sample provided the 18 T cell receptor beta chains below, sequenced in a study of T cell changes during pregnancy in multiple sclerosis. Sequencing used immunoSEQ multiplex PCR; TCRdb keeps in-frame clones, though not all of them. This sample yields tens of thousands of clones, of which about nine tenths are seen a single time; 0.2% to 0.3% belongs to the top ten. This specimen consisted of CD4+ T cells from peripheral blood mononuclear cells, obtained in the second trimester of pregnancy. The receptors originated from a female donor with multiple sclerosis, enrolled in a pregnancy study.

The chain joins TRBV5-8 to TRBJ2-2; a weak D match, TRBD1 (6 bases). The CDR3 contains 15 residues. The V and J ends lost 2 bases and 0 bases respectively, with 8 bases between them. Germline CDR1 reads SGHTS; CDR2 reads YDEGEE. This CDR3 is CASSFDRTNTGELFF. The CDR3 coding sequence is TGTGCCAGCAGCTTTGACAGGACGAACACCGGGGAGCTGTTTTTT.

The chain employs TRBV7-9 and TRBJ2-1, with D possibly being TRBD1 (6 bases). The CDR3 contains 16 residues. V was trimmed by 0 bases and J by 3 bases, leaving 12 bases between them. Germline loops: CDR1 SEHNR, CDR2 FQNEAQ (reference sequence). The CDR3 region has the DNA TGTGCCAGCAGCTTAGCCAGCAGGGGAGACTACAATGAGCAGTTCTTC. Translated, it gives CASSLASRGDYNEQFF. Variable domain in full (rest from reference TRBV7-9 and TRBJ2-1): DTGVSQNPRHKITKRGQNVTFRCDPISEHNRLYWYRQTLGQGPEFLTYFQNEAQLEKSRLLSDRFSAERPKGSFSTLEIQRTEQGDSAMYLCASSLASRGDYNEQFFGPGTRLTVL.

The rearrangement uses TRBV5-1 and TRBJ1-2; 8 nucleotides align to TRBD1. This CDR3 contains 15 residues. V trimming: 0 bases; J trimming: 4 bases; junction bases outside the gene matches: 5. The germline V gene encodes CDR1 SGHRS and CDR2 YFSETQ. The CDR3 nucleotides are TGCGCCAGCAGCTTGGGTTCGGGACAGGCCTATGGCTACACCTTC. It is translated as CASSLGSGQAYGYTF.

The chain combines TRBV6-4 with TRBJ1-1; no reliable D call. From germline, CDR1 is MRHNA and CDR2 SNTAGT. This CDR3 is built from 17 residues. Trimming shortened V by 4 bases and J by 0 bases, and 18 bases separated the two germline ends. CDR3 bases: TGTGCCAGCAGTGGAGAGGCCGCGATCCCCATGAACACTGAAGCTTTCTTT. It translates to CASSGEAAIPMNTEAFF.

This chain links TRBV19 with TRBJ2-2; D remains unclear. Germline-derived CDR1 and CDR2 are LNHDA and SQIVND (reference sequence). V lost 5 bases and J lost 0, with 10 bases in between. The CDR3 loop spans 15 amino acids. The DNA of the CDR3 is TGTGCCAGTAGTCCCTTACAGCCGAACACCGGGGAGCTGTTTTTT. Its protein product is CASSPLQPNTGELFF. The variable domain in full, completed from reference TRBV19 and TRBJ2-2, reads DGGITQSPKYLFRKEGQNVTLSCEQNLNHDAMYWYRQDPGQGLRLIYYSQIVNDFQKGDIAEGYSVSREKKESFPLTVTSAQKNPTAFYLCASSPLQPNTGELFFGEGSRLTVL.

The rearrangement joins TRBV7-9 to TRBJ1-1, with 8 bases fitting TRBD1. The ends lost 1 base at V and 4 bases at J; junction bases unmatched: 5. Looked up from germline, CDR1 is SEHNR and CDR2 is FQNEAQ (reference sequence). The CDR3 spans 15 residues. For the CDR3, the DNA is TGTGCCAGCAGCTTAGAGCAGGGGGCGAGCACTGAAGCTTTCTTT. Residues: CASSLEQGASTEAFF.

The chain couples TRBV7-2 to TRBJ2-5; D remains ambiguous. This CDR3 is built from 13 residues. The V gene's germline CDR1 is SGHTA and CDR2 FQGNSA. V was pared by 5 bases and J by 2 bases, with 9 bases between. CDR3 nucleotides: TGTGCCAGCAGCCACGACTCTCAAGAGACCCAGTACTTC. Translation gives CASSHDSQETQYF.

CDR3 sequence (DNA): TGTGCCAGTAGTATAGAGACAGGGGGGTTGAGGGGCAATCAGCCCCAGCATTTT. Protein sequence: CASSIETGGLRGNQPQHF. The chain couples TRBV19 to TRBJ1-5; 9 bases align to TRBD1. This CDR3 spans 18 amino acids. CDR1 and CDR2 from the germline V gene are LNHDA and SQIVND (reference sequence). Losses at the gene ends were 0 bases for V and 2 bases for J; bases not matched to a gene: 8.

V is TRBV25-1 and J is TRBJ2-2; D is possibly TRBD2 (7 bases). Trimming stripped 6 bases from V and 1 base from J, with 15 bases between. Germline V gene data show CDR1 as MGHDK and CDR2 as SYGVNS. There are 16 residues in the CDR3. The CDR3 loop is CASRLGGAGNTGELFF. Written as DNA, the CDR3 is TGTGCCAGCAGGTTGGGGGGGGCGGGGAACACCGGGGAGCTGTTTTTT.

The V gene is TRBV2, the J gene TRBJ1-6; TRBD1 aligns across 8 bases. J was trimmed by 7 bases and V by 3 bases; bases with no gene match: 5. From germline, CDR1 is SNHLY and CDR2 FYNNEI. CDR3 length: 15 residues. The CDR3 DNA is TGTGCCAGCAGTGATTGGACAGGGAGGAATTCACCCCTCCACTTT. Translation: CASSDWTGRNSPLHF.

V and J are TRBV5-1 and TRBJ1-1; a possible D gene is TRBD1 (6 bases). This CDR3 has 14 amino acids. V shed 4 bases and J shed 0 bases, with 10 bases lying between them. Germline loops: CDR1 SGHRS, CDR2 YFSETQ. The DNA for the CDR3 is TGCGCCAGCAGCGCCGGACAGCTGAACACTGAAGCTTTCTTT. Its protein product is CASSAGQLNTEAFF.

This clone has just one count. J is TRBJ2-2 and V is TRBV5-4; 13 bases line up with TRBD2. Trimming took 3 bases from V and 7 from J; bases not matched to a gene: 6. Germline loops: CDR1 SGHNT, CDR2 YYREEE (reference sequence). This CDR3 contains 16 residues. CDR3 protein: CASSSRLAGGGGELFF. The CDR3 DNA sequence: TGTGCCAGCAGCTCGCGACTAGCGGGGGGCGGCGGGGAGCTGTTTTTT.

The chain recombines TRBV5-1 with TRBJ2-1; 10 nucleotides align to TRBD2. There are 16 residues in the CDR3. V shed 0 bases, J shed 7 bases, and the junction held 7 bases outside the gene matches. Germline assignment: CDR1 SGHRS and CDR2 YFSETQ. Here the CDR3 DNA reads TGCGCCAGCAGCTTGGAGCCTAGCGGGAGTGTGAATGAGCAGTTCTTC. It encodes CASSLEPSGSVNEQFF.

The chain joins TRBV2 to TRBJ2-1; D perhaps matches TRBD2 (6 bases). Trimming cost V 3 bases and J 5 bases, with 8 bases left between them. The CDR3 spans 13 residues. Germline CDR1 and CDR2: SNHLY and FYNNEI. CDR3: CASSETSHNEQFF. The CDR3 region has the DNA TGTGCCAGCAGTGAGACTAGTCACAATGAGCAGTTCTTC.

This chain links TRBV10-3 with TRBJ1-2; a possible D gene is TRBD1 (6 bases). Per the germline V gene, CDR1 is ENHRY and CDR2 is SYGVKD. V was trimmed by 7 bases and J by 3 bases, leaving 12 bases between them. This CDR3 spans 13 amino acids. The CDR3 loop is CAIKGEGDYGYTF. CDR3 DNA sequence: TGTGCCATCAAGGGGGAAGGGGACTATGGCTACACCTTC.

The V gene is TRBV7-2, the J gene TRBJ2-7; 8 bases agree with TRBD2. Germline CDR1 SGHTA, CDR2 FQGNSA. The CDR3 contains 18 residues. Trimming cost V 3 bases and J 2 bases; bases outside gene matches: 15. The CDR3 region is CASSLGGGLEIRAYEQYF. CDR3 DNA sequence: TGTGCCAGCAGCTTGGGCGGGGGGTTAGAGATTCGAGCCTACGAGCAGTACTTC. Combining the CDR3 with reference TRBV7-2 and TRBJ2-7 gives the whole variable domain GAGVSQSPSNKVTEKGKDVELRCDPISGHTALYWYRQSLGQGLEFLIYFQGNSAPDKSGLPSDRFSAERTGGSVSTLTIQRTQQEDSAVYLCASSLGGGLEIRAYEQYFGPGTRLTVT.

The gene calls are TRBV9 and TRBJ2-2; TRBD1 agrees at 9 bases. Germline V gene data show CDR1 as SGDLS and CDR2 as YYNGEE. CDR3 size: 18 residues. V lost 0 bases to trimming and J lost 3 bases; unmatched junction nucleotides: 9. The chain's CDR3 is CASSVGSGQGVDTGELFF. The DNA of the CDR3 is TGTGCCAGCAGCGTAGGGTCGGGACAGGGAGTCGACACCGGGGAGCTGTTTTTT.

This clone was observed once. CDR3 DNA sequence: TGTGCCAGCAGTATTGAGGCAGGGGTCCGGTACTTC. This sequence encodes CASSIEAGVRYF. The V gene is TRBV2, the J gene TRBJ2-7; D may be TRBD1 (6 bases). This CDR3 spans 12 amino acids. CDR1 is SNHLY and CDR2 is FYNNEI in the germline V gene. V lost 5 bases, J lost 12 bases, and 17 bases lay in between.